At least ten counts were recorded for the clone carrying this TCR beta chain. These data belong to a study of Graves' ophthalmopathy and Graves' hyperthyroidism. The CDR3 is 15 residues long. Per germline, CDR1 MDHEN and CDR2 SYDVKM. Trimming shortened V by 0 bases and J by 1 base, and 9 bases separated the two germline ends. Scientists amplified the TCR beta CDR3 regions from RNA transcripts. The workflow started with a first-round RT-PCR run with HTBI primers and then moved on to a second-round multiplex PCR. Each CDR3 protein is one row after TCRdb ran MiXCR on the multiplex PCR reads. The sample carries hundreds of thousands of distinct CDR3 sequences, 20% to 25% recorded once.

The sequenced sample was peripheral blood. The V and J genes are TRBV28 and TRBJ1-1; possibly TRBD1 for D (5 bases). The source is a woman younger than 30 with stable Graves' hyperthyroidism. Some clones in this sample may be carry-over from other donors' samples. DNA for the CDR3: TGTGCCAGCAGTTTATGGGGGGGAGGGAACACTGAAGCTTTCTTT. As protein: CASSLWGGGNTEAFF.